The present TCR beta chain was sequenced within a study of shared clonotypes between healthy human individuals. About the research overall: Researchers assigned three CD4 naive, three CD4 memory, two CD8 naive and one CD8 memory plate to each donor.

Broader study findings: At large depth, rarefaction still showed sorted-subset sequencing to be incomplete. Clonotypes not shared had lower generation probabilities than those common to all four donors. A generally larger estimated richness was seen in naive subsets than in memory subsets.

Germline V gene lookup returns CDR1 LNHNV and CDR2 YYDKDF (reference sequence). V dropped 3 bases and J dropped 4; count of bases not matched to a gene: 6. This CDR3 region has 15 residues. Profiling relied on immunoSEQ multiplex PCR, and the TCRdb table lists in-frame clones only, not all of them. The sample consists of fewer than 850,000 clones, 90% of them appearing once. Comments on this clone: Antigen specificity is unknown.

J is TRBJ2-7 and V is TRBV15, with 10 bases that match TRBD2. The origin of this receptor is a young man in good health. Some clones in this sample may be carry-over from other donors' samples. Sequencing input: memory CD8+ T cells from PBMCs. Subset denoted: CD45RO+ cells pooled with CCR7-negative TemRA cells. CDR3 region: CATSRASGSKYEQYF. The CDR3 nucleotides are TGTGCCACCAGCAGGGCTAGCGGGAGTAAATACGAGCAGTACTTC.